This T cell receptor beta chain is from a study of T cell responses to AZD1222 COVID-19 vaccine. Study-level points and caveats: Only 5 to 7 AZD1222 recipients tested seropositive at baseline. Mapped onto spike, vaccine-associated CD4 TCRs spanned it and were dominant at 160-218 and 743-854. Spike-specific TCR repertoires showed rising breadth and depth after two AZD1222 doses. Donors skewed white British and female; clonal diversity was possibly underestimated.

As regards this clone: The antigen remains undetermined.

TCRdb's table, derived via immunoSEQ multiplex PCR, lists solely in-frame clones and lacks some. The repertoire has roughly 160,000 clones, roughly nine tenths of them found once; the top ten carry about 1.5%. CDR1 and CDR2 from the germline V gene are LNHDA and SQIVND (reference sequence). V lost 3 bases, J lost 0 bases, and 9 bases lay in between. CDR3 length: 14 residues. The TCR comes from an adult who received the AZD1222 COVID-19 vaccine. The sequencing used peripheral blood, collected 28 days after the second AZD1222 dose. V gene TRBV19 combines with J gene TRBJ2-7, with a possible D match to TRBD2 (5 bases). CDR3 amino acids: CASSITADSYEQYF. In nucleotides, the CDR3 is TGTGCCAGTAGTATCACAGCGGACTCCTACGAGCAGTACTTC.